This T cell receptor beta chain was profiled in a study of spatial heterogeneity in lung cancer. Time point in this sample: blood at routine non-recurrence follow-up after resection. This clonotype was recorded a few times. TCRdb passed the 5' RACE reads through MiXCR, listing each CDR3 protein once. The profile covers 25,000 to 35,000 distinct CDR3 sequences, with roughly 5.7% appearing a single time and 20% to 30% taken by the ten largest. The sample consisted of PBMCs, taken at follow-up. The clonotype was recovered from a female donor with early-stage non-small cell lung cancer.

The CDR3 here is CASSLREAGARYEQYF. The CDR3 bases are TGTGCCAGCAGCTTAAGGGAAGCGGGAGCACGCTACGAGCAGTACTTC. The chain combines TRBV7-2 with TRBJ2-7; 8 bases align to TRBD2. V was pared by 2 bases and J by 3 bases, with 9 bases of the junction left unmatched. Germline values: CDR1 SGHTA, CDR2 FQGNSA. The CDR3 is 16 residues long.